Each of the 29 T cell receptor beta chains below was sequenced from the same sample in a study of shared clonotypes between healthy human individuals. Clones were read by immunoSEQ multiplex PCR, and TCRdb kept only the in-frame ones, dropping some. The data hold hundreds of thousands of clones, with about three quarters observed a single time. The sample comprised memory CD4+ T cells sorted from blood. Subset indicated: CD45RA-negative fraction. Every receptor here comes from a woman aged 25 to 39 in good health.

This clone appeared a few times. The chain couples TRBV2 to TRBJ1-2; no clear D. This CDR3 is 11 amino acids long. V shed 2 bases and J shed 3 bases, with 1 base lying between them. Germline V CDR1 and CDR2: SNHLY, FYNNEI. In DNA form, the CDR3 reads TGTGCCAGCAGTGAACACTATGGCTACACCTTC. Translated: CASSEHYGYTF.

V is TRBV29-1 and J is TRBJ2-7; 7 bases align to TRBD2. Germline V lookup: CDR1 SQVTM, CDR2 ANQGSEA. This CDR3 is built from 10 residues. The J segment lost 6 bases and the V segment lost 4 bases, leaving 0 bases of the junction unmatched. CDR3 in amino acids: CSVGEGEQYF. For the CDR3, the DNA is TGCAGCGTTGGGGAGGGCGAGCAGTACTTC.

This clone was counted at least ten times. The CDR3 region has the DNA TGTGCCAGCAGTTACGCGAATCAGGGTGTCGGCTACACCTTC. It codes for CASSYANQGVGYTF. J is TRBJ1-2 and V is TRBV6-5; tentative D call: TRBD1 (5 bases). V was pared by 2 bases and J by 8 bases, with 15 bases between. This CDR3 has 14 residues. CDR1 is MNHEY and CDR2 is SVGAGI in the germline V gene.

This rearrangement joins TRBV27 to TRBJ2-7; D is unclear. Trimming pared 3 bases from V and 3 bases from J, leaving 15 bases between. The CDR3 length is 15 residues. CDR1 and CDR2 from the germline V gene are MNHEY and SMNVEV (reference sequence). In DNA, the CDR3 is TGTGCCAGCAGTTTTGATAGACCCCGCAACTACGAGCAGTACTTC. Its protein is CASSFDRPRNYEQYF.

The DNA for the CDR3 is TGCGCCAGCAGCGGACCGGACAGGGGGAACACTGAAGCTTTCTTT. This encodes CASSGPDRGNTEAFF. The J gene is TRBJ1-1, the V gene TRBV5-1; 9 positions agree with TRBD1. The CDR3 runs to 15 residues. CDR1 and CDR2 from the germline V gene are SGHRS and YFSETQ. The V and J ends lost 4 bases and 1 base, in that order; junction bases with no gene match: 5.

This chain uses TRBV10-3 with TRBJ2-5, with D possibly TRBD1 on 6 matching bases. Germline V CDR1 and CDR2: ENHRY, SYGVKD. V dropped 9 bases and J dropped 2 bases, with 13 bases sitting between them. The CDR3 is made up of 13 amino acids. The CDR3 sequence: CAIGVRGQETQYF. The CDR3 bases are TGTGCCATTGGGGTAAGGGGGCAAGAGACCCAGTACTTC.

The V call is TRBV18, the J call TRBJ1-1; TRBD1 might be the D (5 bases). The CDR3 has 14 amino acids. V lost 2 bases and J 1 base, leaving 8 bases between the germline ends. Germline V lookup: CDR1 KGHSH, CDR2 LQKENI. The CDR3 bases are TGTGCCAGCTCACCAGGGGGGACGAACACTGAAGCTTTCTTT. This encodes CASSPGGTNTEAFF.

The V call is TRBV29-1, the J call TRBJ1-1; 10 bases align to TRBD1. The CDR3 is 13 amino acids. The germline V gene encodes CDR1 SQVTM and CDR2 ANQGSEA. J was trimmed by 3 bases and V by 7 bases; bases with no gene match: 5. This CDR3 is CSATTGGYTEAFF. In nucleotides, the CDR3 is TGCAGCGCCACGACAGGGGGCTACACTGAAGCTTTCTTT.

This clone was seen a single time. The chain joins TRBV9 to TRBJ2-5; D is perhaps TRBD2 (5 bases). Germline V gene lookup returns CDR1 SGDLS and CDR2 YYNGEE. V was clipped by 0 bases and J by 0 bases, with 12 bases between them. The CDR3 totals 16 residues. The CDR3 spells CASSVGLAQYQETQYF. DNA for the CDR3: TGTGCCAGCAGCGTAGGGCTAGCTCAGTACCAAGAGACCCAGTACTTC.

A single count supports this clone. The sample has other DNA sequences that encode this CDR3 too. V and J are TRBV5-8 and TRBJ1-4; D is unclear. V shed 4 bases and J shed 7 bases, with 2 bases lying between them. From germline, CDR1 is SGHTS and CDR2 YDEGEE. The CDR3 has 10 amino acids. CDR3 loop: CASSLEKLFF. CDR3 in DNA: TGTGCCAGCAGCCTTGAAAAACTGTTTTTT.

This chain uses TRBV28 with TRBJ2-2; D possibly corresponds to TRBD1 (6 bases). Between the trimmed V and J ends, which lost 3 bases and 5 bases, there was a span of 16 bases. Per the germline V gene, CDR1 is MDHEN and CDR2 is SYDVKM. This CDR3 region has 16 residues. The CDR3 DNA follows: TGTGCCAGCAGTTTCAGCAGGGGAGAGGGAACCGGGGAGCTGTTTTTT. The encoded protein is CASSFSRGEGTGELFF.

The chain links TRBV19 to TRBJ2-7; 7 bases match TRBD2. Germline V gene sequence: CDR1 LNHDA, CDR2 SQIVND (reference sequence). This CDR3 has 13 residues. The V segment lost 2 bases and the J segment 7 bases; nucleotides outside the gene matches: 5. CDR3 DNA sequence: TGTGCCAGTAGTATAAGCGGGGTTGGGGAGCAGTACTTC. The encoded protein is CASSISGVGEQYF.

The chain is built from TRBV4-1 and TRBJ1-4; the D gene is possibly TRBD1 (5 bases). V lost 3 bases to trimming and J lost 0 bases, with 11 bases between them. CDR1 is MGHRA and CDR2 is YSYEKL in the germline V gene. The CDR3 runs 16 residues. CDR3 sequence: CASSQPTGATNEKLFF. CDR3 bases: TGCGCCAGCAGCCAGCCAACAGGCGCAACTAATGAAAAACTGTTTTTT.

A word on this clone: This same CDR3 is encoded by further DNA sequences in the sample. V is TRBV5-1 and J is TRBJ1-1; D is unclear. CDR3 length: 13 residues. V lost 0 bases, J lost 4 bases, and 7 bases lay in between. Germline CDR1 reads SGHRS; CDR2 reads YFSETQ. The CDR3 spells CASSLEGTTEAFF. The CDR3 DNA reads TGCGCCAGCAGCTTGGAGGGTACCACTGAAGCTTTCTTT.

This chain joins TRBV20-1 and TRBJ2-1; D gene uncertain. V was shortened by 6 bases and J by 4 bases, with 7 bases between the two germline ends. Germline CDR1 reads DFQATT; CDR2 reads SNEGSKA (reference sequence). CDR3 size: 11 residues. The CDR3, as DNA: TGCAGTGCGGCGGATTACAATGAGCAGTTCTTC. It encodes CSAADYNEQFF.

Comments on this clone: It may be a read error: a sequence one base away is much more abundant. The sample holds other DNA sequences that translate to the same CDR3. The V call is TRBV5-1, the J call TRBJ2-5; unclear D gene. The CDR3 length is 12 residues. Trimming removed 0 bases from V and 5 bases from J, with 5 bases in between. CDR1 and CDR2 (germline): SGHRS, YFSETQ. CDR3 DNA sequence: TGCGCCAGCAGCTTGGAAGGGGAGACCCAGTACTTC. Its protein product is CASSLEGETQYF.

V and J are TRBV5-8 and TRBJ1-4; D is undetermined. The V end lost 4 bases, the J end lost 7 bases, and 17 bases lay between the germline ends. The germline V gene has CDR1 SGHTS and CDR2 YDEGEE. The CDR3 is made up of 15 amino acids. The CDR3, as DNA: TGTGCCAGCAGCCGCCGGTCGGGGTTAGGTGAAAAACTGTTTTTT. It yields the protein CASSRRSGLGEKLFF.

The V call is TRBV28, the J call TRBJ1-2; possibly TRBD1 for D (6 bases). The CDR3 is made up of 15 amino acids. Trimming took 6 bases from V and 4 from J, leaving 18 bases between them. Germline CDR1 reads MDHEN; CDR2 reads SYDVKM. In DNA form, the CDR3 reads TGTGCCAGCAGACAGGACAGTCCCTTTAGCTATGGCTACACCTTC. This translates into CASRQDSPFSYGYTF.

The chain carries TRBV6-6 and TRBJ1-2; D is possibly TRBD1 (5 bases). This CDR3 has 16 residues. Germline CDR1 MNHNY, CDR2 SVGAGI (reference sequence). V shed 2 bases and J shed 5 bases, with 18 bases lying between them. CDR3 region: CASSYPSGDPSYGYTF. The CDR3 DNA reads as TGTGCCAGCAGTTACCCTAGCGGGGACCCTTCTTATGGCTACACCTTC.

The gene calls are TRBV10-1 and TRBJ1-1; possible D gene TRBD1, 5 bases. The CDR3 spans 16 residues. Germline V gene sequence: CDR1 WNHNN, CDR2 SYGVQD (reference sequence). V gave up 0 bases and J gave up 7 bases, with 18 bases separating them. This CDR3 is CASSESLRGPRGEAFF. In DNA form, the CDR3 reads TGCGCCAGCAGTGAGTCCCTAAGGGGTCCCCGAGGTGAAGCTTTCTTT.

This clone was found once. V usage is TRBV10-2 and J usage is TRBJ1-1, with no clear D. The V end lost 8 bases, the J end lost 4 bases, and 17 bases lay between the germline ends. There are 14 residues in the CDR3. Per the germline V gene, CDR1 is WSHSY and CDR2 is SAAADI. This CDR3 reads CASVRVVGITEAFF. As DNA, the CDR3 is TGCGCCAGCGTCCGAGTCGTAGGGATCACTGAAGCTTTCTTT.

As for this clone: Just one base apart from a much larger clone, this may be a read error. The V call is TRBV30, the J call TRBJ2-1, with D possibly matching TRBD1 (6 bases). Per the germline V gene, CDR1 is GTSNPN and CDR2 is SVGIG (reference sequence). V lost 5 bases, J lost 3 bases, and 8 bases lay in between. CDR3 length equals 12 residues. The CDR3 protein is CAWEGGYNEQFF. DNA of the CDR3: TGTGCCTGGGAAGGGGGCTACAATGAGCAGTTCTTC.

The chain links TRBV6-6 to TRBJ2-6; D gene uncertain. Germline V gene sequence: CDR1 MNHNY, CDR2 SVGAGI (reference sequence). This CDR3 contains 11 residues. V was cut by 5 bases and J by 4 bases, with 0 bases left in between. The CDR3 spells CASSGANVLTF. For the CDR3, the DNA is TGTGCCAGCAGTGGGGCCAACGTCCTGACTTTC.

V is TRBV4-1 and J is TRBJ2-5; D is unclear. The ends were cut back, 2 bases at V and 3 bases at J, with 13 bases in the middle. This CDR3 is built from 15 residues. The germline V gene has CDR1 MGHRA and CDR2 YSYEKL. CDR3 region: CASSQRPSSEETQYF. CDR3 coding DNA: TGCGCCAGCAGCCAAAGGCCGAGTTCGGAAGAGACCCAGTACTTC.

This clone was counted at least ten times. This chain links TRBV7-9 with TRBJ2-1; D is undetermined. V gave up 3 bases and J gave up 4 bases, with 10 bases separating them. The CDR3 loop spans 14 amino acids. The germline CDR1 and CDR2 sequences are SEHNR and FQNEAQ (reference sequence). The DNA of the CDR3 is TGTGCCAGCAGCTTTAAGTCCGGGTACAATGAGCAGTTCTTC. Translated, it gives CASSFKSGYNEQFF.

V and J are TRBV5-1 and TRBJ1-1, with a possible D match to TRBD1 (5 bases). V lost 5 bases to trimming and J lost 3 bases, with 14 bases between them. The CDR3 spans 14 residues. CDR1 and CDR2 (germline): SGHRS, YFSETQ. The CDR3 reads CASSSQGWDTEAFF. CDR3 DNA sequence: TGCGCCAGCAGTTCTCAGGGTTGGGACACTGAAGCTTTCTTT.

This clone was seen only a few times. J is TRBJ2-2 and V is TRBV19; 10 bases fit TRBD2. The CDR3 consists of 16 residues. V gave up 10 bases and J gave up 6 bases; unmatched junction bases: 14. Germline CDR1 reads LNHDA; CDR2 reads SQIVND (reference sequence). Here the CDR3 DNA reads TGTGCCACCACTATAGCCTTGGGACTAGCGTCCGGGGAGCTGTTTTTT. Encoded protein: CATTIALGLASGELFF.

The chain combines TRBV7-2 with TRBJ1-1, with 7 bases that match TRBD1. V dropped 3 bases and J dropped 4; count of bases not matched to a gene: 5. Germline assignment: CDR1 SGHTA and CDR2 FQGNSA. CDR3 length equals 14 residues. In nucleotides, the CDR3 is TGTGCCAGCAGCTTCCGAGCAGGGGGCACTGAAGCTTTCTTT. Encoded protein: CASSFRAGGTEAFF.

The CDR3 loop reads CASSVGGTEAFF. The CDR3 nucleotides read TGTGCCAGCAGCGTGGGAGGCACTGAAGCTTTCTTT. The chain combines TRBV9 with TRBJ1-1; no reliable D call. This CDR3 region has 12 residues. From germline, CDR1 is SGDLS and CDR2 YYNGEE. V shed 2 bases and J shed 4 bases, with 6 bases lying between them. The full variable domain, in which reference TRBV9 and TRBJ1-1 provide the parts outside the CDR3, is DSGVTQTPKHLITATGQRVTLRCSPRSGDLSVYWYQQSLDQGLQFLIQYYNGEERAKGNILERFSAQQFPDLHSELNLSSLELGDSALYFCASSVGGTEAFFGQGTRLTVV.